This T cell receptor beta chain was identified during a study of shared clonotypes between healthy human individuals. Caucasian adults residing in Nashville, Tennessee made up all the donors. The assay used deep level. The sequenced material, unsorted PBMC DNA, was run on ten immunoSEQ deep assay plates. Assay used: immunoSEQ multiplex PCR; TCRdb lists only in-frame clones, some missing. The table includes 490,000 or so clones, around 80% detected once. Germline loops: CDR1 SEHNR, CDR2 FQNEAQ (reference sequence). The CDR3 has 15 amino acids. Trimming cost V 5 bases and J 6 bases; bases outside gene matches: 6.

The sample taken for sequencing was PBMCs. The origin of this receptor is a woman between 40 and 55 years old in good health. Some clones in this sample may be carry-over from other donors' samples. The rearrangement uses TRBV7-9 and TRBJ1-6; 8 bases line up with TRBD1. The CDR3 spells CASSQSGQANSPLHF. CDR3 in DNA: TGTGCCAGCAGCCAATCGGGACAGGCTAATTCACCCCTCCACTTT.